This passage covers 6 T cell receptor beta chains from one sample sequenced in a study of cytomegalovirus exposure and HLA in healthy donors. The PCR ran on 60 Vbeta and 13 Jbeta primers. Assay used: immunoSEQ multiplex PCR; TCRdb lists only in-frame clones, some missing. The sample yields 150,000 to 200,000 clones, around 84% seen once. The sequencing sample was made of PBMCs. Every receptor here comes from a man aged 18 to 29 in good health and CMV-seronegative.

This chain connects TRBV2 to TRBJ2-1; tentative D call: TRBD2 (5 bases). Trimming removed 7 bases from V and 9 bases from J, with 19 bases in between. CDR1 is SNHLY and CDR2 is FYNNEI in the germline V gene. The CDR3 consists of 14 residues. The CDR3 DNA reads TGTGCCAGCAAGGAGGCGTCGAACTACGGTGAGCAGTTCTTC. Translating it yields CASKEASNYGEQFF. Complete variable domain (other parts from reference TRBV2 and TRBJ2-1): EPEVTQTPSHQVTQMGQEVILRCVPISNHLYFYWYRQILGQKVEFLVSFYNNEISEKSEIFDDQFSVERPDGSNFTLKIRSTKLEDSAMYFCASKEASNYGEQFFGPGTRLTVL.

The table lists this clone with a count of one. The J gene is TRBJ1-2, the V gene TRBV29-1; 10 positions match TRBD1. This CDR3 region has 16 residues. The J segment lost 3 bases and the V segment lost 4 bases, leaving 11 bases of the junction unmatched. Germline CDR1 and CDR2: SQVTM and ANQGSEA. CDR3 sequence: CSVGGTGASPDYGYTF. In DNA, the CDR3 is TGCAGCGTTGGTGGGACAGGGGCCTCCCCAGACTATGGCTACACCTTC.

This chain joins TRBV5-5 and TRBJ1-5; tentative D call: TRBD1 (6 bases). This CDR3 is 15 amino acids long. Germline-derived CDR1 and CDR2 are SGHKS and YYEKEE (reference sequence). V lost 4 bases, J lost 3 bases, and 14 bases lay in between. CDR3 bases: TGTGCCAGCAGCCCCAGGGGAGTTCCCAATCAGCCCCAGCATTTT. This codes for CASSPRGVPNQPQHF.

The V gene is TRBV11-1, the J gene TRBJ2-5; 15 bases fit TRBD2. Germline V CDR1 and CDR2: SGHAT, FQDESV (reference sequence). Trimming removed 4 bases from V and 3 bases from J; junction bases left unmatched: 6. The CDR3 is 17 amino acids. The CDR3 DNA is TGTGCCAGCAGCTCGGGGACTAGCGGGAGGCTGGAAGAGACCCAGTACTTC. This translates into CASSSGTSGRLEETQYF.

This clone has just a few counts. CDR3 region: CASSRTLSGNTIYF. Written as DNA, the CDR3 is TGTGCCAGTAGTCGAACTCTCTCTGGAAACACCATATATTTT. The chain employs TRBV19 and TRBJ1-3, with D unclear. Germline lookup yields CDR1 LNHDA and CDR2 SQIVND (reference sequence). The CDR3 is 14 residues long. The V and J ends lost 5 bases and 0 bases respectively, with 8 bases between them.

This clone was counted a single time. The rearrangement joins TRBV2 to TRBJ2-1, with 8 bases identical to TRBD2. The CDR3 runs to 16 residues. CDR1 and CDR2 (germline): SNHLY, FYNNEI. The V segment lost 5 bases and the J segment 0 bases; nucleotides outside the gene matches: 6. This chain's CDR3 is CASSRGSGISYNEQFF. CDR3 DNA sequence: TGTGCCAGCAGTCGAGGTAGCGGGATCTCCTACAATGAGCAGTTCTTC.